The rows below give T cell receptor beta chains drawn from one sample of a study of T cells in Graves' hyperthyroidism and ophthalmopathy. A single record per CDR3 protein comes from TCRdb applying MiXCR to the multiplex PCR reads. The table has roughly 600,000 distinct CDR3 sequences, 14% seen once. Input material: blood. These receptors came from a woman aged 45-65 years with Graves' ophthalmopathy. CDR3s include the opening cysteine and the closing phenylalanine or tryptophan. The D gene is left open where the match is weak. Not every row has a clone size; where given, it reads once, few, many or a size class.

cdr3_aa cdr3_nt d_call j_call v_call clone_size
CASQGDVETQYF TGTGCCAGCCAGGGGGACGTGGAGACCCAGTACTTC TRBD1 TRBJ2-5 TRBV6-1 NA
CASSPTGGSSPLHF TGTGCCAGCAGCCCGACAGGGGGCTCTTCACCCCTCCACTTT TRBD1 TRBJ1-6 TRBV14 few
CASLGQRGTEAFF TGTGCCAGCTTGGGTCAGCGGGGTACTGAAGCTTTCTTT NA TRBJ1-1 TRBV18 many
CAISGGGSGTDTQYF TGTGCCATCAGTGGGGGGGGTAGCGGAACAGATACGCAGTATTTT TRBD2 TRBJ2-3 TRBV10-3 few
CASSLSRTSGGFYNEQFF TGTGCCAGCAGCCTTAGCCGAACTAGCGGCGGATTCTACAATGAGCAGTTCTTC TRBD2 TRBJ2-1 TRBV7-9 many
CASTFGTGSYEQYF TGTGCCAGCACTTTCGGGACAGGGTCCTACGAGCAGTACTTC TRBD1 TRBJ2-7 TRBV5-6 NA
CASSLASGRGINLYGYTF TGTGCCAGCAGTTTAGCGAGTGGACGGGGAATAAACCTTTACGGCTACACCTTC NA TRBJ1-2 TRBV12-3/TRBV12-4 many
CASSPPGGSYNEQFF TGTGCCAGCAGCCCGCCCGGCGGGAGTTACAATGAGCAGTTCTTC TRBD2 TRBJ2-1 TRBV5-1 many
CSAPRDRNYGYTF TGCAGTGCACCGAGGGACAGAAACTATGGCTACACCTTC TRBD1 TRBJ1-2 TRBV20-1 few
CASSTPGQGLETQYF TGTGCCAGTAGTACCCCGGGACAGGGGTTGGAGACCCAGTACTTC TRBD1 TRBJ2-5 TRBV19 many
CSVLSRGAFF TGCAGCGTTTTAAGTCGCGGCGCTTTCTTT NA TRBJ1-1 TRBV29-1 few
CASSFQRATDTQYF TGTGCCAGCAGCTTCCAGCGGGCTACAGATACGCAGTATTTT NA TRBJ2-3 TRBV7-3 NA
CASSPSSGRFNEQFF TGTGCCAGCTCACCGAGTAGCGGGAGGTTTAATGAGCAGTTCTTC TRBD2 TRBJ2-1 TRBV18 many
CASSVASAEQFF TGTGCCAGCAGCGTAGCGAGTGCTGAGCAGTTCTTC NA TRBJ2-1 TRBV9 many
CSVPIAGGTGELFF TGCAGCGTGCCTATAGCGGGAGGCACCGGGGAGCTGTTTTTT TRBD2 TRBJ2-2 TRBV29-1 NA
CASSSGTGVGANVLTF TGTGCCAGCAGTTCCGGGACAGGGGTGGGGGCCAACGTCCTGACTTTC TRBD1 TRBJ2-6 TRBV28 NA
CASSDIDRGQETQYF TGTGCCAGCAGTGACATCGACAGGGGACAAGAGACCCAGTACTTC TRBD1 TRBJ2-5 TRBV6-1 few
CASSADGTNSPLHF TGTGCCAGTAGTGCCGACGGAACCAATTCACCCCTCCACTTT NA TRBJ1-6 TRBV19 NA
CASSLGGAENEQFF TGTGCCAGCAGCTTAGGCGGGGCCGAAAATGAGCAGTTCTTC NA TRBJ2-1 TRBV11-2 many
CASSLARTSGTPMVTGELFF TGTGCCAGCAGCTTAGCGCGGACTAGCGGGACTCCAATGGTAACCGGGGAGCTGTTTTTT TRBD2 TRBJ2-2 TRBV11-1 few
CASSPQAGLGTDTQYF TGTGCCAGCAGTCCCCAAGCGGGGCTGGGCACAGATACGCAGTATTTT TRBD2 TRBJ2-3 TRBV7-2 many
CASSKIAGPPTDTQYF TGTGCCAGCAGCAAGATAGCGGGCCCGCCGACAGATACGCAGTATTTT TRBD2 TRBJ2-3 TRBV14 few
CASSSGDRGLFEVNQPQHF TGTGCCAGCAGCTCAGGGGACAGGGGGCTGTTCGAGGTAAATCAGCCCCAGCATTTT TRBD1 TRBJ1-5 TRBV13 few
CASSFHTQAFF TGTGCCAGCAGTTTTCACACCCAAGCTTTCTTT NA TRBJ1-1 TRBV28 NA
CASSQSFGTYEQYF TGTGCCAGCAGCCAATCCTTCGGAACCTACGAGCAGTACTTC NA TRBJ2-7 TRBV3-2 NA
CSAKTASYGYTF TGCAGTGCTAAGACAGCTAGCTATGGCTACACCTTC NA TRBJ1-2 TRBV20-1 many
CASSFSLDTEAFF TGTGCCAGCAGCTTTTCCCTTGACACTGAAGCTTTCTTT NA TRBJ1-1 TRBV11-3 many
CASSQAGTGGNQPQHF TGTGCCAGCAGCCAAGCCGGGACAGGGGGCAATCAGCCCCAGCATTTT TRBD1 TRBJ1-5 TRBV3-1 many
CASRSGTSVPLSSYEQYF TGTGCCAGCAGGTCCGGGACTAGCGTTCCCTTGAGCTCCTACGAGCAGTACTTC TRBD2 TRBJ2-7 TRBV28 many
CSAAGGVSYEQYF TGCAGCGCCGCGGGCGGGGTCTCCTACGAGCAGTACTTC NA TRBJ2-7 TRBV29-1 NA